This T cell receptor beta chain was sequenced in a study of CD8 T cells in Susac syndrome. This clonotype showed up just a few times. Germline loops: CDR1 SGHDN, CDR2 FVKESK. The CDR3 runs 14 residues. The V segment lost 1 base and the J segment 3 bases; nucleotides outside the gene matches: 2. Sequencing targeted TCR beta in T cells from blood (CD8+ and CD4+). The RNA input was roughly 0.45 to 1 ug, and it was reverse transcribed with random hexamers. The authors amplified TCR beta CDR3 across 54 Vbeta and 13 Jbeta using immunoSEQ multiplex PCR. TCRdb analysed the immunoSEQ multiplex PCR reads with MiXCR anew, one entry per CDR3 protein. Among roughly 200,000 distinct CDR3 sequences listed, about 91% were seen once.

The chain recombines TRBV14 with TRBJ1-1; the match to TRBD1 covers 7 bases. The material sequenced was CD4+ T cells from PBMCs. The clonotype originates from a human donor with Susac syndrome. The CDR3 reads CASSQVQGDTEAFF. CDR3 in DNA: TGTGCCAGCAGCCAAGTGCAGGGGGACACTGAAGCTTTCTTT.